A single sample gave rise to the 5 T cell receptor beta chains below, sequenced in a study of blood T cell repertoires in COVID-19. The data were produced by immunoSEQ multiplex PCR, yet TCRdb's version contains in-frame clones alone and is incomplete. The sample carries hundreds of thousands of clones, roughly 84% recorded once. Sequenced material: PBMCs or T cells enriched from blood (not recorded which). The source of these receptors is a woman aged 40 to 50 who had recovered from COVID-19.

The rearrangement uses TRBV7-2 and TRBJ1-2, with 9 nucleotides matching TRBD1. After removal of 5 bases from V and 13 bases from J, the junction contained 14 bases not matched to a gene. Germline V CDR1 and CDR2: SGHTA, FQGNSA. CDR3 size: 14 residues. CDR3 amino acids: CASSLGTGRTTRTF. CDR3 bases: TGTGCCAGCAGCCTAGGGACAGGGCGGACCACCCGCACCTTC.

The chain links TRBV5-1 to TRBJ2-5; 15 bases agree with TRBD2. The CDR3 contains 19 residues. Germline V lookup: CDR1 SGHRS, CDR2 YFSETQ. The V segment lost 0 bases and the J segment 2 bases; nucleotides outside the gene matches: 8. The CDR3, as DNA: TGCGCCAGCAGCTTGGAAGGGGGACTAGCGGGAGGTTATCAAGAGACCCAGTACTTC. As protein: CASSLEGGLAGGYQETQYF.

This sequence joins TRBV7-8 and TRBJ1-5; 8 nucleotides align to TRBD1. Germline V gene sequence: CDR1 SGHVS, CDR2 FQNEAQ. There are 13 residues in the CDR3. V shed 5 bases, J shed 10 bases, and the junction held 7 bases outside the gene matches. CDR3 nucleotides: TGTGCCAGCAGCCTGGGACAGGTCAGCCCCCAGCATTTT. It is translated as CASSLGQVSPQHF.

This clone is a singleton in its sample. The chain uses TRBV10-3 and TRBJ1-4; D perhaps matches TRBD1 (5 bases). This CDR3 is built from 14 residues. The germline gives CDR1 ENHRY, CDR2 SYGVKD. V lost 1 base, J lost 5 bases, and 8 bases lay in between. The DNA of the CDR3 is TGTGCCATCAGTGAGTTCCAGGGCAATGAAAAACTGTTTTTT. Residues: CAISEFQGNEKLFF.

This sequence joins TRBV7-8 and TRBJ2-2; D unresolved. Germline loops: CDR1 SGHVS, CDR2 FQNEAQ. Deletions cut 5 bases from V and 5 bases from J, with 18 bases between. The CDR3 is 16 amino acids. This CDR3 is CASSPPPTGFTGELFF. DNA for the CDR3: TGTGCCAGCAGCCCCCCCCCGACCGGGTTTACCGGGGAGCTGTTTTTT.